This TCR beta chain was sequenced during a study of T cell responses to AZD1222 COVID-19 vaccine. Whole-study results and caveats: Clonal diversity was possibly underestimated, and white British individuals and females predominated among donors.

This clone was detected only a few times. Its antigen remains unidentified. The CDR3 is 14 residues long. CDR1 and CDR2 (germline): WSHSY, SAAADI. V was clipped by 6 bases and J by 11 bases, with 20 bases between them. Sequencing was performed with immunoSEQ multiplex PCR; in TCRdb, only in-frame clones are kept and a portion is missing. Of roughly 150,000 clones detected, roughly 87% appear once; the ten largest clones hold around 6.3%. The chain is built from TRBV10-2 and TRBJ1-5; D is unresolved. The clonotype was recovered from an adult who received the AZD1222 COVID-19 vaccine. This specimen was peripheral blood, taken 28 days after the second AZD1222 dose. The CDR3 DNA reads TGCGCCAGCAGATCCGGGCCCCTCATGATTTCCCAGCATTTT. Translated: CASRSGPLMISQHF.